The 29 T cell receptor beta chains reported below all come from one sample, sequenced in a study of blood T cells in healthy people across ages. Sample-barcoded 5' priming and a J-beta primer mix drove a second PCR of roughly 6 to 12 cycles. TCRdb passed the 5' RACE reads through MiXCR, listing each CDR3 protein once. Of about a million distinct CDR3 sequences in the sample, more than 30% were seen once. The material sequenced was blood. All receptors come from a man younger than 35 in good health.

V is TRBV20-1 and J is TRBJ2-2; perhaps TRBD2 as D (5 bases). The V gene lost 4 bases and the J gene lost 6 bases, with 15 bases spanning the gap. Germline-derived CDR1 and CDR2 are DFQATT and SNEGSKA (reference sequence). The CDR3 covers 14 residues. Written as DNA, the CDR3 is TGCAGTGCTAACCCGGACTCATTCCCCGGGGAGCTGTTTTTT. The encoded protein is CSANPDSFPGELFF.

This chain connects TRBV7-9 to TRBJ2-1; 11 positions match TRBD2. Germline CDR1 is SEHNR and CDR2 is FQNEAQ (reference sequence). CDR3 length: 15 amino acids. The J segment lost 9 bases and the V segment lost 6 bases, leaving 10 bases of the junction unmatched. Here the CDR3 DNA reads TGTGCCAGCAGGGTTAGCGGGGGGGCCAGGATTGAGCAGTTCTTC. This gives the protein CASRVSGGARIEQFF.

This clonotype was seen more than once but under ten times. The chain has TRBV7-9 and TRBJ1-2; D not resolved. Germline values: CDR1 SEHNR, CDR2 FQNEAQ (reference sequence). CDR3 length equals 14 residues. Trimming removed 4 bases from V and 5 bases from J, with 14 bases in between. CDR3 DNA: TGTGCCAGCAGCTCCAACTGGGAGGCGTATGGCTACACCTTC. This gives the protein CASSSNWEAYGYTF.

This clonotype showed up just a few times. CDR3: CSAYRGGLPDTQYF. For the CDR3, the DNA is TGCAGCGCTTACCGGGGAGGTTTACCAGATACGCAGTATTTT. This chain joins TRBV29-1 and TRBJ2-3, with D possibly TRBD2 on 6 matching bases. V lost 7 bases and J lost 4, with 18 bases in between. Germline lookup yields CDR1 SQVTM and CDR2 ANQGSEA. The length of the CDR3 is 14 residues.

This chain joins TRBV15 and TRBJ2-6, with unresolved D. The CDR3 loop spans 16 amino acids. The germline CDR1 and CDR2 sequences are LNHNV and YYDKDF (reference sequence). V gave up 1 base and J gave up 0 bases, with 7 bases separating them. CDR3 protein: CATSRAFSSGANVLTF. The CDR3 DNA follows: TGTGCCACCAGCAGAGCCTTCAGCTCTGGGGCCAACGTCCTGACTTTC.

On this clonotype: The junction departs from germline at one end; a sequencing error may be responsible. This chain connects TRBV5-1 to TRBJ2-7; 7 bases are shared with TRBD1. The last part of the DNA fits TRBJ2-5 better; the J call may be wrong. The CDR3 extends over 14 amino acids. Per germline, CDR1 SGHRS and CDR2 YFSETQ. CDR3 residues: CAGSLDRSEETQYF. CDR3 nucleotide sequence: TGCGCCGGCAGCTTGGACAGGTCAGAAGAGACCCAGTACTTC.

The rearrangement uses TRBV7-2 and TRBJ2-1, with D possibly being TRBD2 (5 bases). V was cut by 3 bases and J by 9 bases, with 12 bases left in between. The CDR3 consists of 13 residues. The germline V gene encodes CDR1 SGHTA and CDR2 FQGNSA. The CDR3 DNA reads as TGTGCCAGCAGCTTGGAAGCGGACGGTGAGCAGTTCTTC. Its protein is CASSLEADGEQFF. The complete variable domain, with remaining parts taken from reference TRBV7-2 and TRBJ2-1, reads GAGVSQSPSNKVTEKGKDVELRCDPISGHTALYWYRQSLGQGLEFLIYFQGNSAPDKSGLPSDRFSAERTGGSVSTLTIQRTQQEDSAVYLCASSLEADGEQFFGPGTRLTVL.

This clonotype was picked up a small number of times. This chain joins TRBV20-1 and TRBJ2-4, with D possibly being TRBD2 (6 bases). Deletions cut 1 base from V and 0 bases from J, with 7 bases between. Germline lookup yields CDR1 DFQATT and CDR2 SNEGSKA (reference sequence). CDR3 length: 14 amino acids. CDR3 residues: CSARVSGAKNIQYF. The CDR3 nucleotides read TGCAGTGCTAGAGTTAGCGGAGCCAAAAACATTCAGTACTTC.

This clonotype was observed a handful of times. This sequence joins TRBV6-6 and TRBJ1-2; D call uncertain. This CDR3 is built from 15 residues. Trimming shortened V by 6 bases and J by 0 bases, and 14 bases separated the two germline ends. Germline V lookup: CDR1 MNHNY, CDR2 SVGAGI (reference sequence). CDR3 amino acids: CASSYEGESNYGYTF. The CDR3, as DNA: TGTGCCAGCAGCTACGAGGGTGAATCTAACTATGGCTACACCTTC.

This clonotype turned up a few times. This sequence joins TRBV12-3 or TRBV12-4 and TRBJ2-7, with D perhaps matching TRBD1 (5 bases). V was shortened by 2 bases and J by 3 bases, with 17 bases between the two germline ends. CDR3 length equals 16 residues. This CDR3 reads CASSLYRGSMLYEQYF. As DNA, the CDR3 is TGTGCCAGCAGTTTATATAGGGGTTCTATGCTCTACGAGCAGTACTTC.

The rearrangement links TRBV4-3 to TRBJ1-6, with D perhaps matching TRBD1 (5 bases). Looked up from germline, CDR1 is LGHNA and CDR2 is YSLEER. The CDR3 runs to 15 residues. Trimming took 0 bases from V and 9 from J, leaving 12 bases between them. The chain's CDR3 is CASSQDRGSRSPLHF. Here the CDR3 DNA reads TGCGCCAGCAGCCAAGATCGGGGGAGCCGTTCACCCCTCCACTTT.

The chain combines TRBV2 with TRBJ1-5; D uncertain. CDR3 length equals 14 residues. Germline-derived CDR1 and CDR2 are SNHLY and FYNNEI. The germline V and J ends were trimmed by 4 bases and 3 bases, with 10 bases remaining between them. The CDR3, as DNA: TGTGCCAGCAGTGGAGACGGAAACAATCAGCCCCAGCATTTT. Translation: CASSGDGNNQPQHF.

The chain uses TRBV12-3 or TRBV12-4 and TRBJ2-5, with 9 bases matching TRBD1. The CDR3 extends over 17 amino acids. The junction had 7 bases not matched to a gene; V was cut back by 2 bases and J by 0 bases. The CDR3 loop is CASSLHQGDRDQETQYF. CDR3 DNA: TGTGCCAGCAGTTTACATCAAGGGGACAGGGACCAAGAGACCCAGTACTTC.

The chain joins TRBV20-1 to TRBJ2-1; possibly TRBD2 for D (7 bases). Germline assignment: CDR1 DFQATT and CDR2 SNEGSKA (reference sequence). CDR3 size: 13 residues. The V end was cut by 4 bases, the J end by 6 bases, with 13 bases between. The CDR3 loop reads CSATHRGANEQFF. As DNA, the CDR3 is TGCAGTGCTACTCATCGGGGGGCCAATGAGCAGTTCTTC.

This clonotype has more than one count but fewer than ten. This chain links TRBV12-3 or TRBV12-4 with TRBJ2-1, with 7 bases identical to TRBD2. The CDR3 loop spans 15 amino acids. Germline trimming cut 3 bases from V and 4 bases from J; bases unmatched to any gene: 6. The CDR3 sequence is CASSFDGGGYNEQFF. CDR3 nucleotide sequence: TGTGCCAGCAGTTTTGACGGCGGGGGATACAATGAGCAGTTCTTC.

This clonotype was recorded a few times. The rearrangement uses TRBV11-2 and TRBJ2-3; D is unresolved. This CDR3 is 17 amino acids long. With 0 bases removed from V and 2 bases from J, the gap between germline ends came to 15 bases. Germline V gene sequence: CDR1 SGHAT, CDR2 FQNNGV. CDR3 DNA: TGTGCCAGCAGCTTAGATCTCCCTGGGCAGGACACAGATACGCAGTATTTT. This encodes CASSLDLPGQDTDTQYF.

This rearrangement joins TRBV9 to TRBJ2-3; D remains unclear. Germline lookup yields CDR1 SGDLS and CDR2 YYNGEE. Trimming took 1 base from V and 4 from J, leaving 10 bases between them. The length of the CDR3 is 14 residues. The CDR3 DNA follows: TGTGCCAGCAGCGTATCCTGGTGGGCAGATACGCAGTATTTT. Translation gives CASSVSWWADTQYF.

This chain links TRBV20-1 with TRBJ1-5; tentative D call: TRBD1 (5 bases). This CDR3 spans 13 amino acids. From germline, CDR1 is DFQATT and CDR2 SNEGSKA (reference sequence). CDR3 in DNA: TGCAGCGCCCGGGACGGACAAAATCAGCCCCAGCATTTT. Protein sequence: CSARDGQNQPQHF.

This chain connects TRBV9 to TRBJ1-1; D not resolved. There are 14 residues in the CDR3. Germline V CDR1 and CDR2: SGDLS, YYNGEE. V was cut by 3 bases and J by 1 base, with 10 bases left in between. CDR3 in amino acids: CASSAGYSNTEAFF. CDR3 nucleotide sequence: TGTGCCAGCAGCGCGGGTTATTCGAACACTGAAGCTTTCTTT. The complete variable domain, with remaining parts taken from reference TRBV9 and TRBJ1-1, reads DSGVTQTPKHLITATGQRVTLRCSPRSGDLSVYWYQQSLDQGLQFLIQYYNGEERAKGNILERFSAQQFPDLHSELNLSSLELGDSALYFCASSAGYSNTEAFFGQGTRLTVV.

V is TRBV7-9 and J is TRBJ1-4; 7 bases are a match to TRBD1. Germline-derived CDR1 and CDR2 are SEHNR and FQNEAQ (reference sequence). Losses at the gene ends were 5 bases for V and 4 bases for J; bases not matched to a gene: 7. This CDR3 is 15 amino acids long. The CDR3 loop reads CASSAPGQYNEKLFF. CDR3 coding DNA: TGTGCCAGCAGCGCGCCGGGACAGTATAATGAAAAACTGTTTTTT.

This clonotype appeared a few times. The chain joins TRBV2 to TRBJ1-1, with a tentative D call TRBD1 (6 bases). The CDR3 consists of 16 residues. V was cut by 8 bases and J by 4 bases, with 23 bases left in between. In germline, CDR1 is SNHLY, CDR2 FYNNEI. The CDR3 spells CASPTSRGALSTEAFF. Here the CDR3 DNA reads TGTGCCAGCCCTACGTCACGGGGGGCGCTTAGCACTGAAGCTTTCTTT.

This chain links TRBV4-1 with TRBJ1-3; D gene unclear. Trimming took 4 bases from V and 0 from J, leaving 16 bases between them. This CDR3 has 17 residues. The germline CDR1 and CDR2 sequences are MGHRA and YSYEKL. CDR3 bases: TGCGCCAGCAGCCTCCTCCCGGGCCTTTTCTCTGGAAACACCATATATTTT. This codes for CASSLLPGLFSGNTIYF.

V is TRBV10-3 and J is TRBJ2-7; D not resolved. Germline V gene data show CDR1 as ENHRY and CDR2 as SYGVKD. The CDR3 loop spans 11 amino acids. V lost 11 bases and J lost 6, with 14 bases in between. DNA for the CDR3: TGTGCCGTAAAGTTTGGATCCGAGCAGTACTTC. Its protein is CAVKFGSEQYF.

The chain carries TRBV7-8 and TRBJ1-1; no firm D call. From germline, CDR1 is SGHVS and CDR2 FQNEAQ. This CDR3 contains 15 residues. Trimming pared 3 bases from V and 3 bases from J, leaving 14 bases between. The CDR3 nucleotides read TGTGCCAGCAGCTTCGAAGGGTCTAAGGACACTGAAGCTTTCTTT. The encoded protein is CASSFEGSKDTEAFF. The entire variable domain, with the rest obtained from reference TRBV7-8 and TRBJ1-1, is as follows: GAGVSQSPRYKVAKRGQDVALRCDPISGHVSLFWYQQALGQGPEFLTYFQNEAQLDKSGLPSDRFFAERPEGSVSTLKIQRTQQEDSAVYLCASSFEGSKDTEAFFGQGTRLTVV.

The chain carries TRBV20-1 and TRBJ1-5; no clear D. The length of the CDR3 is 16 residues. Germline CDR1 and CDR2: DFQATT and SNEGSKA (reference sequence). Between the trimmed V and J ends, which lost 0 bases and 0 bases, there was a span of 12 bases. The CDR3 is CSAREPTGYSNQPQHF. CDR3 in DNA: TGCAGTGCTAGAGAACCGACGGGTTATAGCAATCAGCCCCAGCATTTT.

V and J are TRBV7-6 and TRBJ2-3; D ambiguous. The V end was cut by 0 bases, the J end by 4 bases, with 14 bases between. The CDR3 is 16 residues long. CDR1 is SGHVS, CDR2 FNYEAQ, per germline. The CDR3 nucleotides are TGTGCCAGCAGCTTAGCTAGGGCAGAGAGCGCAGATACGCAGTATTTT. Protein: CASSLARAESADTQYF.

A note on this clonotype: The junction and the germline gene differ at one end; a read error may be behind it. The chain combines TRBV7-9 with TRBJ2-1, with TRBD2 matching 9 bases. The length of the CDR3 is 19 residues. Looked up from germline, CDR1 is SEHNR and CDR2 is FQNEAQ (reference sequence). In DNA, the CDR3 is TGTACCAGCATCCCGCCGGGACAGCGGAGTCTAGCGGGACCCTATGGGCAGTTCTTC. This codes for CTSIPPGQRSLAGPYGQFF.

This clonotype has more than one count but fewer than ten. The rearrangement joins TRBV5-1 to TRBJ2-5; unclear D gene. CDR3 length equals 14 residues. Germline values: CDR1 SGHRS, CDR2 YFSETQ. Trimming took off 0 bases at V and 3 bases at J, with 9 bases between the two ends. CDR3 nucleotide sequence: TGCGCCAGCAGCTTGGAAGACCCCAAAGAGACCCAGTACTTC. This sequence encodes CASSLEDPKETQYF.

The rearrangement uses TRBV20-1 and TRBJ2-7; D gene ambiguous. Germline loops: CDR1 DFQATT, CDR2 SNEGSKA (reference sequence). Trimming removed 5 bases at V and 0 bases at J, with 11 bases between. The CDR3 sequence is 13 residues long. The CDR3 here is CSAVSRSSYEQYF. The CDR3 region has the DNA TGCAGTGCTGTTTCGAGGAGCTCCTACGAGCAGTACTTC.